This TCR beta chain was sequenced for a study of cytomegalovirus exposure and HLA in healthy donors. Points on this clone: What it binds is not known.

Vbeta (60) and Jbeta (13) primers were used in the PCR. Original processing methods: There were 80 million to 95 million unique TCR beta chains by a later count, and around 10 million of them were shared. Some clones are missing from TCRdb's copy, which holds only in-frame ones; the method was immunoSEQ multiplex PCR. V and J calls and clone size come straight from that table; D and trimming were deduced from the DNA. Counted here are approximately 120,000 clones, more than 65% occurring once; the ten biggest clones make up more than 10%. Study-wide results and limits: Analysis was carried out at a later point, and it linked a missense DCLRE1C variant to TCR beta V- and J-gene trimming. In a later analysis, the majority of CMV-associated beta chains seemingly showed HLA restriction.

The material sequenced was PBMCs. The receptor's source is a woman in her forties in good health and CMV-seropositive.

CDR3 protein: CASSLGGQGATDTQYF. The CDR3 coding sequence is TGTGCCAGCAGCTTGGGGGGACAGGGTGCTACAGATACGCAGTATTTT. The rearrangement links TRBV5-4 to TRBJ2-3; 9 bases match TRBD1. Germline CDR1 reads SGHNT; CDR2 reads YYREEE (reference sequence). With 0 bases clipped from V and 3 bases from J, the junction kept 5 bases outside the gene matches. CDR3 size: 16 residues.